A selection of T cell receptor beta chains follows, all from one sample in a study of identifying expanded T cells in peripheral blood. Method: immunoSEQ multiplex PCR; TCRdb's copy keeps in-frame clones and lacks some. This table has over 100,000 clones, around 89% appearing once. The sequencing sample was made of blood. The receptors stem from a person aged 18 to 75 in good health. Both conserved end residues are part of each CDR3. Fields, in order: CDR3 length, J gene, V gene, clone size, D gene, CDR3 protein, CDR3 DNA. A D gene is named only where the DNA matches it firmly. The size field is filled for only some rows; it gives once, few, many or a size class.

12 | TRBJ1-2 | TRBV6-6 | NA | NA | CASRGQGHGYTF | TGTGCCAGCAGGGGCCAGGGGCATGGCTACACCTTC
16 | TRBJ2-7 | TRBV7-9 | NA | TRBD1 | CASSLVGQGSSYEQYF | TGTGCCAGCAGCTTAGTAGGACAGGGGAGCTCCTACGAGCAGTACTTC
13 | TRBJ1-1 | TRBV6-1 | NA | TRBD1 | CASRAGGALEAFF | TGTGCCAGCAGGGCAGGGGGCGCCTTGGAAGCTTTCTTT
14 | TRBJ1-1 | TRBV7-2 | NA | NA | CASSLAGWNTEAFF | TGTGCCAGCAGCTTAGCTGGGTGGAACACTGAAGCTTTCTTT
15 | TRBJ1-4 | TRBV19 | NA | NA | CASSIESALGRKLFF | TGTGCCAGTAGTATAGAAAGCGCACTGGGGAGGAAACTGTTTTTT
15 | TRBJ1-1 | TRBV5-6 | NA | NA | CASSISWGMNTEAFF | TGTGCCAGCAGTATCTCCTGGGGCATGAACACTGAAGCTTTCTTT
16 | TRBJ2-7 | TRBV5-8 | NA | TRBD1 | CASSLKPPGTGYEQYF | TGTGCCAGCAGCTTGAAGCCACCCGGGACAGGCTACGAGCAGTACTTC
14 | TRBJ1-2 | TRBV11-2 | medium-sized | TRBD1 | CASSRRQGGYGYTF | TGTGCCAGCAGCCGCCGACAGGGGGGCTATGGCTACACCTTC
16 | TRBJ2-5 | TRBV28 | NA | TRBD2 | CASSSLAGVIQETQYF | TGTGCCAGCAGCTCGCTAGCGGGAGTCATCCAAGAGACCCAGTACTTC
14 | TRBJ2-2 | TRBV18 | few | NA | CASSPITRTGELFF | TGTGCCAGCTCACCAATAACTAGGACCGGGGAGCTGTTTTTT
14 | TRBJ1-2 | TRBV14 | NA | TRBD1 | CASSQDWTGDGYTF | TGTGCCAGCAGCCAAGACTGGACAGGGGATGGCTACACCTTC
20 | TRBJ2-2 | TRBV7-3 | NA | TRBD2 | CASSSEPGTSGPEGTGELFF | TGTGCCAGCAGCTCGGAACCCGGGACTAGCGGGCCAGAAGGCACCGGGGAGCTGTTTTTT
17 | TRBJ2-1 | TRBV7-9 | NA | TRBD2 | CASSDRLAGDIYNEQFF | TGTGCCAGCAGCGATCGACTAGCGGGGGACATCTACAATGAGCAGTTCTTC
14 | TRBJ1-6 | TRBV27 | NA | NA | CASSLNRDYSPLHF | TGTGCCAGCAGTCTCAACAGGGACTATTCACCCCTCCACTTT
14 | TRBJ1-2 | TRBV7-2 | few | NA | CASSEGRFNYGYTF | TGTGCCAGCAGCGAAGGACGGTTTAACTATGGCTACACCTTC
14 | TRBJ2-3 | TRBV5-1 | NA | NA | CASSVRSGTDTQYF | TGCGCCAGCAGCGTCCGGTCAGGTACAGATACGCAGTATTTT
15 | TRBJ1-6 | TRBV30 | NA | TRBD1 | CAWSVLGTGDSPLHF | TGTGCCTGGAGTGTACTCGGGACAGGGGATTCACCCCTCCACTTT
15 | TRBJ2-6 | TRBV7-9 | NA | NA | CAGDDGNSGANVLTF | TGTGCCGGGGACGACGGAAACTCTGGGGCCAACGTCCTGACTTTC
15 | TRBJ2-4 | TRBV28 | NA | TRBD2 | CASSDPGGIKNIQYF | TGTGCCAGCAGTGACCCCGGGGGGATCAAAAACATTCAGTACTTC
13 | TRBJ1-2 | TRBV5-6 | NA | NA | CASSLFGNNGYTF | TGTGCCAGCAGCTTGTTCGGTAATAATGGCTACACCTTC
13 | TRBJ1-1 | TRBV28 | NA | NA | CASSPDMNTEAFF | TGTGCCAGCAGTCCCGACATGAACACTGAAGCTTTCTTT
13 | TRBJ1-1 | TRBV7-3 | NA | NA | CASSQRGGTEAFF | TGTGCCAGCAGCCAGAGGGGGGGCACTGAAGCTTTCTTT
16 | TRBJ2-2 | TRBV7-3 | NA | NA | CASSLGPIDNTGELFF | TGTGCCAGCAGCTTAGGCCCCATTGATAACACCGGGGAGCTGTTTTTT
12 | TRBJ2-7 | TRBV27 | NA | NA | CASSPSRNEQYF | TGTGCCAGCAGTCCCTCTAGGAACGAGCAGTACTTC
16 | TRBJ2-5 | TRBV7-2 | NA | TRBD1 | CASSSPGQVLMETQYF | TGTGCCAGCAGCTCACCGGGACAGGTCCTTATGGAGACCCAGTACTTC
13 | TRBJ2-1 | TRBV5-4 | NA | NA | CASSLWVRNEQFF | TGTGCCAGCAGCTTGTGGGTTAGGAATGAGCAGTTCTTC
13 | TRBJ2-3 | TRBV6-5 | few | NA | CATQGSGTDTQYF | TGTGCCACCCAGGGATCTGGCACAGATACGCAGTATTTT
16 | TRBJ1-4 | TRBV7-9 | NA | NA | CASSPRVRGGGEKLFF | TGTGCCAGCAGCCCCCGTGTCCGGGGAGGAGGTGAAAAACTGTTTTTT